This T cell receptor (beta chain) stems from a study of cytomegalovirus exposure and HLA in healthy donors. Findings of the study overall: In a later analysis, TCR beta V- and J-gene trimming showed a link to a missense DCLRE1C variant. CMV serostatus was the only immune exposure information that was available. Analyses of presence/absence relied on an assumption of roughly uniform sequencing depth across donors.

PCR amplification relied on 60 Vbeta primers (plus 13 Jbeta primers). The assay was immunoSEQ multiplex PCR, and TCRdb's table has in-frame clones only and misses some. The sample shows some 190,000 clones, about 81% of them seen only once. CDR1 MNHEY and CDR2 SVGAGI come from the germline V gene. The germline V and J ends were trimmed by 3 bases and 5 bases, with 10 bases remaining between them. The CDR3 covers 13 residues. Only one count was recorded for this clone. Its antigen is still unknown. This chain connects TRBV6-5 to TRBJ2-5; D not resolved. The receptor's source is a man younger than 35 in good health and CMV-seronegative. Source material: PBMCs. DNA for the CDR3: TGTGCCAGCAGTTATGGGCATTGGGAGACCCAGTACTTC. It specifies CASSYGHWETQYF.